Shown below are 28 T cell receptor beta chains from a single sample sequenced in a study of Ad26.COV2.S vaccination and SARS-CoV-2 variants. Documented treatment: roughly 18 received Ad26.COV2.S at low or high dose, single or two shots; 5 received placebo; per-sample allocation not given. Sampling was done on day 63 after the first vaccine or placebo injection. The method was immunoSEQ multiplex PCR; TCRdb's version includes in-frame clones alone and lacks a portion of them. The sample contains 350,000 to 550,000 clones, roughly nine tenths of which appear only once. The sample was peripheral blood, taken in a trial of Ad26.COV2.S vaccine versus placebo. The receptors stem from a person between 18 and 60 years old who received the Ad26.COV2.S COVID-19 vaccine or a placebo.

The chain is built from TRBV13 and TRBJ2-7, with D possibly TRBD1 on 5 matching bases. This CDR3 spans 14 amino acids. The V gene's germline CDR1 is PRHDT and CDR2 FYEKMQ (reference sequence). V lost 1 base to trimming and J lost 5 bases, with 12 bases between them. CDR3 nucleotides: TGTGCCAGCAGCTTAGAGACAGAATTCGACGAGCAGTACTTC. Protein sequence: CASSLETEFDEQYF.

This sequence joins TRBV5-1 and TRBJ2-1; 8 bases align to TRBD2. Unmatched junction bases numbered 7, after V lost 4 bases and J lost 4 bases. CDR1 and CDR2 from the germline V gene are SGHRS and YFSETQ. The CDR3 has 15 residues. The CDR3 here is CASSPTSVEYNEQFF. CDR3 nucleotide sequence: TGCGCCAGCAGCCCGACTAGCGTCGAATACAATGAGCAGTTCTTC.

This clone showed up just a few times. V and J are TRBV7-2 and TRBJ2-7, with unresolved D. V lost 0 bases, J lost 3 bases, and 12 bases lay in between. The CDR3 runs 15 residues. Germline values: CDR1 SGHTA, CDR2 FQGNSA. In nucleotides, the CDR3 is TGTGCCAGCAGCTTAGCCGGCAGGCAAAGCTACGAGCAGTACTTC. Translated, it gives CASSLAGRQSYEQYF.

Worth noting for this clone: This same CDR3 is encoded by further DNA sequences in the sample. This chain connects TRBV2 to TRBJ1-1; D possibly corresponds to TRBD1 (6 bases). V lost 7 bases and J 2 bases, leaving 11 bases between the germline ends. Germline V gene data show CDR1 as SNHLY and CDR2 as FYNNEI. This CDR3 is built from 13 residues. CDR3 sequence (DNA): TGTGCCAGCACAGTACAGGGAAACACTGAAGCTTTCTTT. Amino acids: CASTVQGNTEAFF. The full variable domain, its missing parts supplied by reference TRBV2 and TRBJ1-1, is EPEVTQTPSHQVTQMGQEVILRCVPISNHLYFYWYRQILGQKVEFLVSFYNNEISEKSEIFDDQFSVERPDGSNFTLKIRSTKLEDSAMYFCASTVQGNTEAFFGQGTRLTVV.

The chain couples TRBV18 to TRBJ1-1; D is unresolved. Germline assignment: CDR1 KGHSH and CDR2 LQKENI. The CDR3 sequence is 18 residues long. Trimming cost V 1 base and J 0 bases, with 18 bases left between them. The CDR3 nucleotides are TGTGCCAGCTCACCACTTGGCCCCTCGCGACACTTGAACACTGAAGCTTTCTTT. This encodes CASSPLGPSRHLNTEAFF.

CDR3 protein: CASMGVTTFPANVLTF. The CDR3 nucleotides are TGTGCCAGTATGGGGGTCACCACGTTTCCGGCCAACGTCCTGACTTTC. The V call is TRBV19, the J call TRBJ2-6; D could derive from TRBD1 or TRBD2 (5 bases each). The CDR3 is 16 residues long. V was shortened by 7 bases and J by 6 bases, with 19 bases between the two germline ends. Germline CDR1 reads LNHDA; CDR2 reads SQIVND (reference sequence).

The rearrangement uses TRBV18 and TRBJ2-1; 7 bases map to TRBD2. CDR3 length equals 16 residues. The V gene's germline CDR1 is KGHSH and CDR2 LQKENI. V lost 0 bases to trimming and J lost 7 bases; unmatched junction nucleotides: 9. CDR3 residues: CASSPPGLSRGNEQFF. As DNA, the CDR3 is TGTGCCAGCTCACCACCGGGACTATCAAGGGGTAATGAGCAGTTCTTC.

V usage is TRBV5-4 and J usage is TRBJ2-1, with 10 bases matching TRBD2. V shed 4 bases and J 14 bases; nucleotides not matched to a gene: 15. The CDR3 length is 15 residues. The germline V gene encodes CDR1 SGHNT and CDR2 YYREEE (reference sequence). The CDR3 here is CASSPGTSDLLGKFF. CDR3 in DNA: TGTGCCAGCAGCCCCGGGACTAGCGACCTTCTTGGGAAGTTCTTC.

This clone was observed once. V gene TRBV9 combines with J gene TRBJ2-1; possible D gene TRBD1, 6 bases. V lost 0 bases and J lost 13, with 14 bases in between. The CDR3 sequence is 13 residues long. Germline-derived CDR1 and CDR2 are SGDLS and YYNGEE. CDR3 residues: CASSVGLVRGQFF. In DNA, the CDR3 is TGTGCCAGCAGCGTAGGGTTAGTCAGGGGTCAGTTCTTC.

The chain carries TRBV20-1 and TRBJ1-5; D uncertain. Germline CDR1 DFQATT, CDR2 SNEGSKA (reference sequence). Deletions cut 5 bases from V and 9 bases from J, with 11 bases between. This CDR3 has 11 residues. The CDR3 region is CSAGRERPQHF. DNA for the CDR3: TGCAGTGCTGGAAGGGAACGGCCCCAGCATTTT.

The rearrangement uses TRBV2 and TRBJ2-3, with D hard to call. From germline, CDR1 is SNHLY and CDR2 FYNNEI. This CDR3 is built from 12 residues. The ends were cut back, 5 bases at V and 2 bases at J, with 5 bases in the middle. In DNA form, the CDR3 reads TGTGCCAGCAGTAGATTCACAGATACGCAGTATTTT. This gives the protein CASSRFTDTQYF. Full variable domain (remainder filled in from reference TRBV2 and TRBJ2-3): EPEVTQTPSHQVTQMGQEVILRCVPISNHLYFYWYRQILGQKVEFLVSFYNNEISEKSEIFDDQFSVERPDGSNFTLKIRSTKLEDSAMYFCASSRFTDTQYFGPGTRLTVL.

The rearrangement links TRBV19 to TRBJ2-5, with D perhaps matching TRBD1 (5 bases). V lost 6 bases and J lost 5, with 16 bases in between. This CDR3 is built from 14 residues. Germline V gene sequence: CDR1 LNHDA, CDR2 SQIVND (reference sequence). CDR3 sequence (DNA): TGTGCCAGTAGCAATGGGGCAGATCACGAGACCCAGTACTTC. Translated, it gives CASSNGADHETQYF.

The chain uses TRBV10-3 and TRBJ1-4; D is undetermined. The V and J ends lost 2 bases and 8 bases respectively, with 18 bases between them. Germline values: CDR1 ENHRY, CDR2 SYGVKD. This CDR3 has 16 amino acids. The CDR3 protein is CAISEDRIDGGEKLFF. The CDR3 DNA is TGTGCCATCAGTGAGGACCGAATCGACGGTGGGGAAAAACTGTTTTTT.

The CDR3: CASSFRDLYGYTF. The CDR3 nucleotides read TGTGCCAGCAGCTTCCGGGATCTTTATGGCTACACCTTC. This chain connects TRBV7-2 to TRBJ1-2, with unresolved D. The CDR3 runs 13 residues. Deletions cut 3 bases from V and 5 bases from J, with 10 bases between. Germline loops: CDR1 SGHTA, CDR2 FQGNSA.

The V call is TRBV7-3, the J call TRBJ2-6; D gene unclear. This CDR3 is built from 16 residues. Between the trimmed V and J ends, which lost 5 bases and 2 bases, there was a span of 13 bases. Germline V gene lookup returns CDR1 SGHTA and CDR2 FQGTGA. DNA of the CDR3: TGTGCCAGCAGCGCGTCGGACGGTGCTGGGGCCAACGTCCTGACTTTC. Translating it yields CASSASDGAGANVLTF. The full variable domain, completed using reference TRBV7-3 and TRBJ2-6, is GAGVSQTPSNKVTEKGKYVELRCDPISGHTALYWYRQSLGQGPEFLIYFQGTGAADDSGLPNDRFFAVRPEGSVSTLKIQRTERGDSAVYLCASSASDGAGANVLTFGAGSRLTVL.

The V call is TRBV5-1, the J call TRBJ1-3; D unresolved. The CDR3 has 15 amino acids. V gave up 3 bases and J gave up 3 bases, with 13 bases separating them. Germline CDR1 SGHRS, CDR2 YFSETQ. The CDR3 spells CASSSGSVIGNTIYF. DNA for the CDR3: TGCGCCAGCAGCTCTGGCTCGGTCATTGGAAACACCATATATTTT.

The genes are TRBV18 and TRBJ1-2; possibly TRBD1 for D (6 bases). This CDR3 has 14 residues. Looked up from germline, CDR1 is KGHSH and CDR2 is LQKENI. V was cut by 6 bases and J by 8 bases, with 19 bases left in between. In nucleotides, the CDR3 is TGTGCCAGCTCGCCCACGACAGGAATGGAGGGCTACACCTTC. This translates into CASSPTTGMEGYTF.

The J gene is TRBJ2-5, the V gene TRBV7-2; 9 nucleotides match TRBD2. From germline, CDR1 is SGHTA and CDR2 FQGNSA. The CDR3 is 15 residues long. The ends lost 1 base at V and 2 bases at J; junction bases unmatched: 2. In nucleotides, the CDR3 is TGTGCCAGCAGCTTAGAACTAGCGGGTCAAGAGACCCAGTACTTC. This gives the protein CASSLELAGQETQYF.

The chain uses TRBV6-1 and TRBJ2-4, with 10 bases that match TRBD1. The germline CDR1 and CDR2 sequences are MNHNS and SASEGT. The CDR3 is made up of 16 amino acids. The J segment lost 2 bases and the V segment lost 4 bases, leaving 5 bases of the junction unmatched. The CDR3: CASSADRGRSKNIQYF. The DNA of the CDR3 is TGTGCCAGCAGTGCAGACAGGGGGCGATCCAAAAACATTCAGTACTTC.

The V call is TRBV2, the J call TRBJ1-1, with TRBD1 matching 8 bases. Germline CDR1 is SNHLY and CDR2 is FYNNEI. V was clipped by 8 bases and J by 4 bases; unmatched bases: 15. CDR3 size: 16 residues. CDR3 amino acids: CASLLGPGQGSTEAFF. As DNA, the CDR3 is TGTGCCAGCCTCCTCGGGCCCGGACAGGGAAGCACTGAAGCTTTCTTT.

This chain uses TRBV7-3 with TRBJ2-3, with 11 bases that match TRBD1. CDR1 and CDR2 (germline): SGHTA, FQGTGA. V dropped 1 base and J dropped 3; count of bases not matched to a gene: 12. The CDR3 length is 19 residues. In nucleotides, the CDR3 is TGTGCCAGCAGCTTAAGACTCGCCGGACAGGGGGCGGGGACAGATACGCAGTATTTT. This sequence encodes CASSLRLAGQGAGTDTQYF.

The rearrangement joins TRBV7-2 to TRBJ1-5; D is undetermined. V gave up 5 bases and J gave up 4 bases, with 9 bases separating them. There are 13 residues in the CDR3. In germline, CDR1 is SGHTA, CDR2 FQGNSA. The CDR3: CASSIRQNQPQHF. The DNA for the CDR3 is TGTGCCAGCAGCATTCGACAAAATCAGCCCCAGCATTTT.

The chain links TRBV12-3 or TRBV12-4 to TRBJ1-3; D call uncertain. This CDR3 has 11 residues. V was trimmed by 3 bases and J by 14 bases, leaving 11 bases between them. The DNA of the CDR3 is TGTGCCAGCAGTTTCTGGCGGCCTGTATATTTT. It encodes CASSFWRPVYF.

The CDR3 reads CASSQVRTSATGELFF. CDR3 DNA sequence: TGCGCCAGCAGCCAAGTTAGGACTAGCGCCACCGGGGAGCTGTTTTTT. This sequence joins TRBV4-3 and TRBJ2-2, with TRBD2 matching 9 bases. The CDR3 extends over 16 amino acids. V was pared by 1 base and J by 4 bases, with 4 bases of the junction left unmatched. Germline V gene data show CDR1 as LGHNA and CDR2 as YSLEER.

The chain couples TRBV6-4 to TRBJ1-1; D is perhaps TRBD1 (5 bases). There are 14 residues in the CDR3. Germline V gene sequence: CDR1 MRHNA, CDR2 SNTAGT. Trimming stripped 6 bases from V and 6 bases from J, with 17 bases between. Here the CDR3 reads CASRKTGKGPEAFF. The CDR3 region has the DNA TGTGCCAGCAGGAAAACAGGTAAAGGACCTGAAGCTTTCTTT.

The chain carries TRBV3-1 (or the pseudogene TRBV3-2) and TRBJ1-6; perhaps TRBD1 as D (5 bases). With 1 base removed from V and 13 bases from J, the gap between germline ends came to 17 bases. Germline V lookup: CDR1 LGHDT, CDR2 YNNKEL (reference sequence). This CDR3 spans 15 amino acids. CDR3 nucleotide sequence: TGTGCCAGCAGCCAAGTCGCGGGGGACGCTACCCCCCTCCACTTT. It is translated as CASSQVAGDATPLHF.

Regarding this clone: Different DNA sequences within this sample yield the same CDR3. For the CDR3, the DNA is TGTGCCAGCAGCTTGGTGGCGGGAGAGACCCAGTACTTC. Its protein product is CASSLVAGETQYF. The V and J genes are TRBV5-5 and TRBJ2-5, with a weak D call TRBD2 (5 bases). CDR1 and CDR2 from the germline V gene are SGHKS and YYEKEE (reference sequence). This CDR3 contains 13 residues. V lost 0 bases and J 4 bases, leaving 7 bases between the germline ends.

Comments on this clone: The same CDR3 arises from other DNA sequences in this sample as well. The CDR3 sequence is CASSWTGSGNTIYF. The DNA for the CDR3 is TGCGCCAGCAGCTGGACGGGCTCTGGAAACACCATATATTTT. The chain has TRBV5-1 and TRBJ1-3; D is undetermined. The ends were cut back, 3 bases at V and 0 bases at J, with 7 bases in the middle. The germline CDR1 and CDR2 sequences are SGHRS and YFSETQ. This CDR3 spans 14 amino acids. Together with reference TRBV5-1 and TRBJ1-3, the CDR3 gives the full variable domain: KAGVTQTPRYLIKTRGQQVTLSCSPISGHRSVSWYQQTPGQGLQFLFEYFSETQRNKGNFPGRFSGRQFSNSRSEMNVSTLELGDSALYLCASSWTGSGNTIYFGEGSWLTVV.